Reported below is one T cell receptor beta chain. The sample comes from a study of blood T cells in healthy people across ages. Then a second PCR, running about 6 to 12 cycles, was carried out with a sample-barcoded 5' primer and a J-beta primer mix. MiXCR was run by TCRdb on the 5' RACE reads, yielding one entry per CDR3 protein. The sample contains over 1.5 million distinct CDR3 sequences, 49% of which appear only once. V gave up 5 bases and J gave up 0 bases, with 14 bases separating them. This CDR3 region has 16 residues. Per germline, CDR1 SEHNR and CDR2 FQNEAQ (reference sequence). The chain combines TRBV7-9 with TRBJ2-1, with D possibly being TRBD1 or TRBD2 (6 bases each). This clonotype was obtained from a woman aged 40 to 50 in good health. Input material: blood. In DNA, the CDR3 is TGTGCCAGCAGCAAGGGGGGAGAGGGCTCCTACAATGAGCAGTTCTTC. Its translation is CASSKGGEGSYNEQFF.